A single sample gave rise to the 27 T cell receptor beta chains below, sequenced in a study of T cells in Graves' hyperthyroidism and ophthalmopathy. RNA transcripts provided the source from which TCR beta CDR3 regions were amplified. RT-PCR in the first round (using the HTBI primer set) targeted the TCR CDR3. TCRdb independently ran MiXCR on the multiplex PCR reads; one entry per CDR3 protein. The data contain around 340,000 distinct CDR3 sequences, about 15% of them singletons. Sequenced: blood. The receptors stem from a young man with Graves' hyperthyroidism.

At least ten counts were recorded for this clonotype. V and J are TRBV9 and TRBJ1-1; D unclear. CDR1 and CDR2 from the germline V gene are SGDLS and YYNGEE. V gave up 4 bases and J gave up 2 bases, with 21 bases separating them. The CDR3 has 17 residues. The CDR3, as DNA: TGTGCCAGCAGCTCACGACCCGGCGACGGATCCAACACTGAAGCTTTCTTT. Its protein is CASSSRPGDGSNTEAFF.

V usage is TRBV6-2 or TRBV6-3 and J usage is TRBJ2-3; the D is unclear. Germline V CDR1 and CDR2: MNHEY, SVGEGT. The CDR3 has 16 amino acids. Trimming cost V 2 bases and J 4 bases, with 16 bases left between them. The CDR3 here is CASSYPLSYRADTQYF. The CDR3 nucleotides are TGTGCCAGCAGTTACCCCCTAAGTTACCGGGCAGATACGCAGTATTTT.

There are many counts of this clonotype. The V gene is TRBV7-3, the J gene TRBJ1-6; 7 bases match TRBD1. Germline CDR1 is SGHTA and CDR2 is FQGTGA. The CDR3 is 13 residues long. V shed 4 bases, J shed 9 bases, and the junction held 3 bases outside the gene matches. CDR3 sequence: CASSWDSGSPLHF. The CDR3, as DNA: TGTGCCAGCAGCTGGGACAGTGGTTCACCCCTCCACTTT. Full variable domain (outside the CDR3, taken from reference TRBV7-3 and TRBJ1-6): GAGVSQTPSNKVTEKGKYVELRCDPISGHTALYWYRQSLGQGPEFLIYFQGTGAADDSGLPNDRFFAVRPEGSVSTLKIQRTERGDSAVYLCASSWDSGSPLHFGNGTRLTVT.

This clonotype was counted between two and nine times. This rearrangement joins TRBV7-8 to TRBJ2-6, with a tentative D call TRBD2 (5 bases). V lost 1 base and J lost 13, with 17 bases in between. Germline V gene data show CDR1 as SGHVS and CDR2 as FQNEAQ. This CDR3 comprises 15 residues. DNA of the CDR3: TGTGCCAGCAGCTTAGTCGCTCCCGGGATCCCTGTCCTGACTTTC. This encodes CASSLVAPGIPVLTF.

This chain links TRBV10-1 with TRBJ2-2, with D perhaps TRBD2 (5 bases). Per the germline V gene, CDR1 is WNHNN and CDR2 is SYGVQD (reference sequence). Trimming shortened V by 3 bases and J by 1 base, and 6 bases separated the two germline ends. CDR3 size: 14 residues. CDR3 residues: CASSDGGNTGELFF. In DNA form, the CDR3 reads TGCGCCAGCAGTGATGGAGGGAACACCGGGGAGCTGTTTTTT.

V usage is TRBV4-2 and J usage is TRBJ1-2; a possible D gene is TRBD1 (5 bases). V gave up 0 bases and J gave up 4 bases, with 15 bases separating them. The CDR3 has 16 residues. Germline V CDR1 and CDR2: LGHNA, YNFKEQ. The CDR3, as DNA: TGTGCCAGCAGCCAAGAACAGGCCCGGGGGATCTATGGCTACACCTTC. Translated, it gives CASSQEQARGIYGYTF.

This clonotype appeared many times. V gene TRBV30 combines with J gene TRBJ1-1; D not resolved. Germline values: CDR1 GTSNPN, CDR2 SVGIG (reference sequence). The CDR3 length is 11 residues. V lost 4 bases and J lost 4, with 7 bases in between. CDR3 bases: TGTGCCTGGACGTCCTCCACTGAAGCTTTCTTT. Protein: CAWTSSTEAFF.

J is TRBJ2-2 and V is TRBV20-1; D gene uncertain. The germline V gene encodes CDR1 DFQATT and CDR2 SNEGSKA (reference sequence). The length of the CDR3 is 12 residues. V was shortened by 1 base and J by 15 bases, with 15 bases between the two germline ends. The CDR3 DNA sequence: TGCAGTGCTAGAGGCGGCTCGGGTTGGTTGTTTTTT. Its protein product is CSARGGSGWLFF.

This clonotype was recorded at least ten times. The chain recombines TRBV5-5 with TRBJ1-1; no definite D call. Trimming shortened V by 0 bases and J by 0 bases, and 9 bases separated the two germline ends. The CDR3 is 15 amino acids. CDR1 is SGHKS and CDR2 is YYEKEE in the germline V gene (reference sequence). The CDR3 is CASSLGATLNTEAFF. The CDR3, as DNA: TGTGCCAGCAGCTTGGGGGCGACCCTGAACACTGAAGCTTTCTTT.

The chain carries TRBV5-1 and TRBJ2-3, with TRBD1 identical over 9 bases. After removal of 3 bases from V and 1 base from J, the junction contained 3 bases not matched to a gene. The germline CDR1 and CDR2 sequences are SGHRS and YFSETQ. The CDR3 extends over 15 amino acids. The CDR3 DNA reads TGCGCCAGCAGCTGGGGACAGGGTGGCACAGATACGCAGTATTTT. Amino acid sequence: CASSWGQGGTDTQYF.

With regard to this clonotype: A much larger clone lies one base from this, so it may be a read error. The rearrangement joins TRBV28 to TRBJ1-2, with 8 positions matching TRBD1. With V trimmed by 6 bases and J by 5 bases, 5 bases remained unmatched. The CDR3 contains 13 residues. CDR1 and CDR2 from the germline V gene are MDHEN and SYDVKM. Here the CDR3 reads CASRHGQGYGYTF. CDR3 bases: TGTGCCAGCAGACATGGACAGGGATATGGCTACACCTTC.

This clonotype showed up many times. The gene calls are TRBV6-2 or TRBV6-3 and TRBJ1-1, with a weak D call TRBD1 (5 bases). The CDR3 covers 14 residues. V was pared by 5 bases and J by 1 base, with 11 bases between. CDR1 is MNHEY and CDR2 is SVGEGT in the germline V gene. CDR3 bases: TGTGCCAGCAGTCCGGGGACGGCGAACACTGAAGCTTTCTTT. It translates to CASSPGTANTEAFF.

In its sample, this clonotype was seen many times. The genes are TRBV7-2 and TRBJ2-7; no clear D. The V gene's germline CDR1 is SGHTA and CDR2 FQGNSA. The V gene lost 5 bases and the J gene lost 2 bases, with 13 bases spanning the gap. The CDR3 runs 14 residues. CDR3 DNA sequence: TGTGCCAGCAGCCCTCCCGGGCCCCCCTACGAGCAGTACTTC. Residues: CASSPPGPPYEQYF.

This clonotype was seen many times. This chain connects TRBV6-1 to TRBJ1-5, with a tentative D call TRBD1 (5 bases). V was shortened by 7 bases and J by 4 bases, with 17 bases between the two germline ends. This CDR3 is built from 15 residues. Germline-derived CDR1 and CDR2 are MNHNS and SASEGT. CDR3 sequence reads: CASISGRVRNQPQHF. The CDR3 DNA is TGTGCCAGCATTTCGGGCAGGGTGAGGAATCAGCCCCAGCATTTT.

This clonotype has only one observation. The chain recombines TRBV7-9 with TRBJ2-7; D tentatively reads TRBD1 or TRBD2 (5 bases each). Germline CDR1 and CDR2: SEHNR and FQNEAQ (reference sequence). The CDR3 has 15 amino acids. V lost 3 bases and J lost 0, with 12 bases in between. The CDR3 sequence: CASSLGVTSSYEQYF. The CDR3, as DNA: TGTGCCAGCAGCTTGGGGGTTACGAGCTCCTACGAGCAGTACTTC.

CDR3 sequence (DNA): TGTGCCAGCAGCAGACCGGGACAGGGGGACGAGCAGTACTTC. As protein: CASSRPGQGDEQYF. This chain uses TRBV7-2 with TRBJ2-7; 11 bases agree with TRBD1. Germline V gives CDR1 SGHTA, CDR2 FQGNSA. Unmatched junction bases numbered 5, after V lost 5 bases and J lost 5 bases. The CDR3 contains 14 residues.

This clonotype was counted ten times or more. J is TRBJ2-4 and V is TRBV30; D call uncertain. Germline lookup yields CDR1 GTSNPN and CDR2 SVGIG (reference sequence). This CDR3 has 14 residues. Trimming removed 0 bases from V and 0 bases from J, with 6 bases in between. The CDR3 sequence: CAWSVHLAKNIQYF. In DNA form, the CDR3 reads TGTGCCTGGAGTGTACACCTAGCCAAAAACATTCAGTACTTC.

Worth noting for this clonotype: Sequence at one end of the junction differs from germline and may be a read error. The chain carries TRBV18 and TRBJ2-1; 9 bases align to TRBD2. The germline V gene encodes CDR1 KGHSH and CDR2 LQKENI. The CDR3 is 15 residues long. CDR3 DNA sequence: TGTGCCAGCTCAACGACTAGCGGAAGAGTCAATGAGCAGCTCTTC. Translation: CASSTTSGRVNEQLF.

This clonotype has a count of ten or more. The rearrangement joins TRBV28 to TRBJ1-3; tentative D call: TRBD1 (5 bases). CDR1 is MDHEN and CDR2 is SYDVKM in the germline V gene. The CDR3 has 16 amino acids. The V end was cut by 5 bases, the J end by 0 bases, with 14 bases between. The CDR3 reads CASSPTDTYSGNTIYF. CDR3 DNA sequence: TGTGCCAGCAGTCCAACGGACACTTACTCTGGAAACACCATATATTTT.

This clonotype has only a few counts. The chain employs TRBV10-3 and TRBJ2-1, with a tentative D call TRBD2 (5 bases). Germline-derived CDR1 and CDR2 are ENHRY and SYGVKD. The CDR3 has 15 amino acids. V was pared by 3 bases and J by 10 bases, with 19 bases between. CDR3 in amino acids: CAISDGADHRREQFF. For the CDR3, the DNA is TGTGCCATCAGTGACGGAGCGGACCACCGACGGGAGCAGTTCTTC.

Ten or more counts support this clonotype. CDR3 nucleotides: TGTGCCAGCAGTGAGCACCCTGGAGGCGGCTATGGCTACACCTTC. Protein: CASSEHPGGGYGYTF. The V gene is TRBV6-1, the J gene TRBJ1-2, with D uncertain. V dropped 3 bases and J dropped 4 bases, with 15 bases sitting between them. Germline CDR1 is MNHNS and CDR2 is SASEGT. The CDR3 covers 15 residues.

This clonotype was counted between two and nine times. In DNA, the CDR3 is TGCGCCAGCGGGACCGGGAGAGCAGATACGCAGTATTTT. Protein sequence: CASGTGRADTQYF. The chain employs TRBV10-1 and TRBJ2-3, with D tentatively TRBD2 (6 bases). Germline loops: CDR1 WNHNN, CDR2 SYGVQD (reference sequence). The CDR3 is made up of 13 amino acids. Trimming took 8 bases from V and 4 from J, leaving 13 bases between them.

This clonotype was counted at least ten times. V usage is TRBV7-2 and J usage is TRBJ2-1, with 9 bases matching TRBD1. CDR1 is SGHTA, CDR2 FQGNSA, per germline. V was clipped by 5 bases and J by 6 bases; unmatched bases: 5. This CDR3 has 14 residues. The CDR3 is CASSPQGARNEQFF. CDR3 nucleotides: TGTGCCAGCAGCCCACAGGGGGCGCGCAATGAGCAGTTCTTC.

This sequence joins TRBV10-3 and TRBJ2-7; D call uncertain. V shed 3 bases and J shed 6 bases, with 18 bases lying between them. The germline V gene has CDR1 ENHRY and CDR2 SYGVKD. CDR3 length: 15 amino acids. CDR3 sequence (DNA): TGTGCCATCAGTGACTCTTTGGCCCAAACCCGCGAGCAGTACTTC. Translated, it gives CAISDSLAQTREQYF.

On this clonotype: A read error may be the cause here, since a much bigger clone is one base away. As the CDR3 is not closed by the conserved phenylalanine or tryptophan, this likely results from a read error. V and J are TRBV11-2 and TRBJ2-7; a possible D gene is TRBD1 (6 bases). Trimming cost V 5 bases and J 2 bases, with 16 bases left between them. This CDR3 has 15 residues. Germline-derived CDR1 and CDR2 are SGHAT and FQNNGV. For the CDR3, the DNA is TGTGCCAGCAGCAGTGGGGGCTACCGCCCCTACGAGCAGTACCTC. Translating it yields CASSSGGYRPYEQYL.

This clonotype was detected ten times or more. This CDR3 reads CASSLGGWYGYTF. The CDR3 coding sequence is TGTGCCAGCAGCTTAGGGGGGTGGTATGGCTACACCTTC. V gene TRBV11-2 combines with J gene TRBJ1-2; maybe TRBD1 (5 bases). The CDR3 totals 13 residues. The germline CDR1 and CDR2 sequences are SGHAT and FQNNGV. V lost 1 base to trimming and J lost 5 bases, with 8 bases between them.

This clonotype was found many times. This rearrangement joins TRBV2 to TRBJ2-3; 8 bases map to TRBD2. The CDR3 loop spans 15 amino acids. The germline V gene has CDR1 SNHLY and CDR2 FYNNEI. V shed 2 bases and J 9 bases; nucleotides not matched to a gene: 10. The CDR3 bases are TGTGCCAGCAGTGAAATGTTAGCGGGATTGGAAACGCAGTATTTT. This gives the protein CASSEMLAGLETQYF.